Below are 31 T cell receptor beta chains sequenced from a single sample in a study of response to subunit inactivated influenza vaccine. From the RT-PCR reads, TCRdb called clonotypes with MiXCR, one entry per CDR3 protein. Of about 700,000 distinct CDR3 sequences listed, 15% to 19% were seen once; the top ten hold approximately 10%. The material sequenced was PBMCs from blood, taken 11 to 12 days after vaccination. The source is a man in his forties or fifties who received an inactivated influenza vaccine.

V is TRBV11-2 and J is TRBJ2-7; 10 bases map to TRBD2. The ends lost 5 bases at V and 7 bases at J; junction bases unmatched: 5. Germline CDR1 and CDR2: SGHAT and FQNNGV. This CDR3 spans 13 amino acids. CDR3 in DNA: TGTGCCAGCAGCACTAGCGGGGCGGGAGAGCAGTACTTC. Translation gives CASSTSGAGEQYF.

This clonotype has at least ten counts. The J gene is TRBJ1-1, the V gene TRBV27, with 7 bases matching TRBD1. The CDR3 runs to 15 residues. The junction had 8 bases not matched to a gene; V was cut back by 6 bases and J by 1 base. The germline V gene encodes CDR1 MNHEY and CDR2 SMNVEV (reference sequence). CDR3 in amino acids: CASRETGLGNTEAFF. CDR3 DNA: TGTGCCAGCAGGGAGACAGGGCTCGGGAACACTGAAGCTTTCTTT.

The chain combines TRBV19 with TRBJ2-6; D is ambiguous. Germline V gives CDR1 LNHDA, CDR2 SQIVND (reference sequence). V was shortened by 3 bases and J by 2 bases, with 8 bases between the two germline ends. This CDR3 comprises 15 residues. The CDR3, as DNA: TGTGCCAGTAGTATGGGCCAGGCTGGGGCCAACGTCCTGACTTTC. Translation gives CASSMGQAGANVLTF.

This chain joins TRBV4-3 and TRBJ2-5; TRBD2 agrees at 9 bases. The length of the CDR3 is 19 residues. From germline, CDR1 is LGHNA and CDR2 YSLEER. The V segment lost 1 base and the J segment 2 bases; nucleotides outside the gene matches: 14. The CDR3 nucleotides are TGCGCCAGCAGCCAAGGCCCCCCGGGGTTGAGCGGGGGGCAAGAGACCCAGTACTTC. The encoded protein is CASSQGPPGLSGGQETQYF.

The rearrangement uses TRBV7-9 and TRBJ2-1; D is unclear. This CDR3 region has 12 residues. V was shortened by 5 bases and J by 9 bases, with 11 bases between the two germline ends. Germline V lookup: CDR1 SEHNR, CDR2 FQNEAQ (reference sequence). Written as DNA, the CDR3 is TGTGCCAGCAGCCCAGTTTCGGCTGAGCAGTTCTTC. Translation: CASSPVSAEQFF.

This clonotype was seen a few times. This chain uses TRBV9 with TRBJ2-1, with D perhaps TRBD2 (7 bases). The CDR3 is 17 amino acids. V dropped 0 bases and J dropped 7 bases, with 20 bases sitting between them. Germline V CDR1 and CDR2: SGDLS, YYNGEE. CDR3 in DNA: TGTGCCAGCAGCGTAGCTTCTGGGGCGGGGGCCCTTAATGAGCAGTTCTTC. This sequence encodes CASSVASGAGALNEQFF.

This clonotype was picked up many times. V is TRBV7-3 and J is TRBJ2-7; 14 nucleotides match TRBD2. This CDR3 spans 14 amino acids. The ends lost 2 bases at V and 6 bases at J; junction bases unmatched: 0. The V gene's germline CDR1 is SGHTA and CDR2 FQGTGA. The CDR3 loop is CASSLGTSGSEQYF. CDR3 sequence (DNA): TGTGCCAGCAGCTTAGGGACTAGCGGGAGCGAGCAGTACTTC.

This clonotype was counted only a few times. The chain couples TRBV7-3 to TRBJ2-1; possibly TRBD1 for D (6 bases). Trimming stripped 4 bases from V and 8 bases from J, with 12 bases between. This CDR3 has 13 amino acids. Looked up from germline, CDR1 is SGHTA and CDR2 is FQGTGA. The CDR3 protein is CASSSIQGDEQFF. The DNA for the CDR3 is TGTGCCAGCAGCTCGATACAGGGTGATGAGCAGTTCTTC.

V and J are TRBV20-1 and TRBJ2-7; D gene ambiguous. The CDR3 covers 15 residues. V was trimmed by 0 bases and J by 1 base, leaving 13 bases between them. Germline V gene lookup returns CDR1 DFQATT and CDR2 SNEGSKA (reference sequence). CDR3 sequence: CSARDWYEISYEQYF. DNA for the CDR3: TGCAGTGCTAGAGATTGGTACGAGATTTCCTACGAGCAGTACTTC.

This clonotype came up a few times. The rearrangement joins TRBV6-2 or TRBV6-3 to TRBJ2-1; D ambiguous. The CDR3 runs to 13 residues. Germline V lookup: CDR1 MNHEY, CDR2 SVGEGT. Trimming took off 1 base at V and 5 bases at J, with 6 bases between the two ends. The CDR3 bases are TGTGCCAGCAGTTACTTGGATAACAATGAGCAGTTCTTC. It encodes CASSYLDNNEQFF.

The CDR3 sequence is CASSSQTGGVYEQYF. CDR3 sequence (DNA): TGTGCCAGCAGTTCCCAGACAGGGGGCGTTTACGAGCAGTACTTC. J is TRBJ2-7 and V is TRBV28, with TRBD1 matching over 10 bases. The CDR3 sequence is 15 residues long. Germline lookup yields CDR1 MDHEN and CDR2 SYDVKM. The ends lost 4 bases at V and 4 bases at J; junction bases unmatched: 7.

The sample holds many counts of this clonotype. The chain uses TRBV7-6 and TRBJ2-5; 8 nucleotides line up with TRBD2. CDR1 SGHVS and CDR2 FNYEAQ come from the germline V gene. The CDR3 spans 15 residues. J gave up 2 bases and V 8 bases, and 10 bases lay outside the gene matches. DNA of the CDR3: TGTGCCAGCGGCCCAGCGGGAGTAATACAAGAGACCCAGTACTTC. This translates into CASGPAGVIQETQYF.

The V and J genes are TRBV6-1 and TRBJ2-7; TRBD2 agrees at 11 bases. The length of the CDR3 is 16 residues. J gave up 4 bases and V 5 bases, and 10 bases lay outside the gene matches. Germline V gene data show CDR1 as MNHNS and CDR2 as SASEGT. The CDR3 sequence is CASSPQLSGGDYEQYF. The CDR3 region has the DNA TGTGCCAGCAGTCCTCAACTTAGCGGGGGGGATTACGAGCAGTACTTC.

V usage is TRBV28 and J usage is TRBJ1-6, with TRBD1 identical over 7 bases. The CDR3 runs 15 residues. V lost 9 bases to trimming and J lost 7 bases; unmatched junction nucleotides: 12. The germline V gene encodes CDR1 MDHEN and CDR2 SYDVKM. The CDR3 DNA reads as TGTGCCAGTAGACCGCATCGGGACAGCAATTCACCCCTCCACTTT. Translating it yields CASRPHRDSNSPLHF.

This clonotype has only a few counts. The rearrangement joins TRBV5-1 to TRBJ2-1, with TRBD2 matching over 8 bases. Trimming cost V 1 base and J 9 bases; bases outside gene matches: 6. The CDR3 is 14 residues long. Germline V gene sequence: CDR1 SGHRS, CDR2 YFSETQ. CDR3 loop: CASSLQTSGSEQFF. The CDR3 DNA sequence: TGCGCCAGCAGCTTGCAAACTAGCGGTTCTGAGCAGTTCTTC. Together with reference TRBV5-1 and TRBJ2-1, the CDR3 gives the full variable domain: KAGVTQTPRYLIKTRGQQVTLSCSPISGHRSVSWYQQTPGQGLQFLFEYFSETQRNKGNFPGRFSGRQFSNSRSEMNVSTLELGDSALYLCASSLQTSGSEQFFGPGTRLTVL.

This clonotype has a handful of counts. The CDR3 spells CASSLGGTNNEQFF. In DNA, the CDR3 is TGCGCCAGCAGCTTGGGGGGGACAAACAATGAGCAGTTCTTC. V is TRBV5-1 and J is TRBJ2-1; the D gene is possibly TRBD1 (6 bases). The CDR3 runs to 14 residues. Trimming cost V 0 bases and J 5 bases, with 9 bases left between them. CDR1 is SGHRS and CDR2 is YFSETQ in the germline V gene.

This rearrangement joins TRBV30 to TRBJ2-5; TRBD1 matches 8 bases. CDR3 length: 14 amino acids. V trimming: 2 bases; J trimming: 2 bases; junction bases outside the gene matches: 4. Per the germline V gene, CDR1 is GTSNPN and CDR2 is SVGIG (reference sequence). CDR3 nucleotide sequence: TGTGCCTGGAGTTCTTGGACAGGGCAAGAGACCCAGTACTTC. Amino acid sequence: CAWSSWTGQETQYF.

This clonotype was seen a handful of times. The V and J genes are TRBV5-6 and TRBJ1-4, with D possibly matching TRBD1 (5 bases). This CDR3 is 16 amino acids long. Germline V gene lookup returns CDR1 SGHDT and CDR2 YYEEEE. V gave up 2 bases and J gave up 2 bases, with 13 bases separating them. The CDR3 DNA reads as TGTGCCAGCAGCTTCCGACAGACGTCGACTAATGAAAAACTGTTTTTT. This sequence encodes CASSFRQTSTNEKLFF.

As DNA, the CDR3 is TGTGCCAGCAGTGAATATAGGGGGACTGAAGCTTTCTTT. Its translation: CASSEYRGTEAFF. V gene TRBV6-4 combines with J gene TRBJ1-1; perhaps TRBD1 as D (6 bases). The CDR3 is 13 residues long. Trimming left V 3 bases short and J 5 bases short, with 10 bases between. The germline gives CDR1 MRHNA, CDR2 SNTAGT.

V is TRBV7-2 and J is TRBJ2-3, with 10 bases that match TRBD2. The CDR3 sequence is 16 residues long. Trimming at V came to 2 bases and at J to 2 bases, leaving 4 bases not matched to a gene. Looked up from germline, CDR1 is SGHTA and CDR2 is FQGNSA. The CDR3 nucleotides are TGTGCCAGCAGCTTAACTAGCGGGACTTACACAGATACGCAGTATTTT. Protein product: CASSLTSGTYTDTQYF.

CDR3 sequence (DNA): TGTGCCAGCTCCGGCGGACAGGCGGAGACCCAGTACTTC. As protein: CASSGGQAETQYF. The chain joins TRBV18 to TRBJ2-5; 7 positions agree with TRBD1. The CDR3 contains 13 residues. From germline, CDR1 is KGHSH and CDR2 LQKENI. With 6 bases clipped from V and 5 bases from J, the junction kept 6 bases outside the gene matches.

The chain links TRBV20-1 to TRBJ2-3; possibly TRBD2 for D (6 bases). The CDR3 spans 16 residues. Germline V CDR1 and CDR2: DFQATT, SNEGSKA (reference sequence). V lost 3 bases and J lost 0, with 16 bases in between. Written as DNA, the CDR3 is TGCAGTGCTAGGAGGAGGGGCAGAGCTAGCACAGATACGCAGTATTTT. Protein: CSARRRGRASTDTQYF.

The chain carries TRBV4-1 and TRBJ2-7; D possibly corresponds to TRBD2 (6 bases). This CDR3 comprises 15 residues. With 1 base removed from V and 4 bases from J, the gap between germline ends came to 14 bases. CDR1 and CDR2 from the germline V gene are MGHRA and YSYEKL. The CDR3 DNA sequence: TGCGCCAGCAGCCAAGGGCTAGCGCCTAATTACGAGCAGTACTTC. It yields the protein CASSQGLAPNYEQYF.

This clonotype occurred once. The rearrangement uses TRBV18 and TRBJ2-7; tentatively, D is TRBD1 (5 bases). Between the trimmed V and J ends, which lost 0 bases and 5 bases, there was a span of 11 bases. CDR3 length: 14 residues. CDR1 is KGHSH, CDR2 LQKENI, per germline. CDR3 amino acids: CASSPPMGLDEQYF. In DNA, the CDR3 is TGTGCCAGCTCACCACCGATGGGGCTCGACGAGCAGTACTTC. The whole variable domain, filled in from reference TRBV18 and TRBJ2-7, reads NAGVMQNPRHLVRRRGQEARLRCSPMKGHSHVYWYRQLPEEGLKFMVYLQKENIIDESGMPKERFSAEFPKEGPSILRIQQVVRGDSAAYFCASSPPMGLDEQYFGPGTRLTVT.

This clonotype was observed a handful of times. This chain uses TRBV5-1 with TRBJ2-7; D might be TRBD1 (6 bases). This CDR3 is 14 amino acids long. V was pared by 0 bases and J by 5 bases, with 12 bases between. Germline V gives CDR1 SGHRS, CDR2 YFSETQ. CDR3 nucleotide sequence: TGCGCCAGCAGCTTGGAGGGACGGGACAACGAGCAGTACTTC. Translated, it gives CASSLEGRDNEQYF.

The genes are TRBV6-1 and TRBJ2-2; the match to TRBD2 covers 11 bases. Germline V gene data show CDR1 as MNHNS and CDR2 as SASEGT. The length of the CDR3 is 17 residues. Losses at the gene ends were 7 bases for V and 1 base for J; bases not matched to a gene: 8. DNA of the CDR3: TGTGCCAGCACCTCCCTGGGGACTAGCGGGAACACCGGGGAGCTGTTTTTT. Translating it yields CASTSLGTSGNTGELFF.

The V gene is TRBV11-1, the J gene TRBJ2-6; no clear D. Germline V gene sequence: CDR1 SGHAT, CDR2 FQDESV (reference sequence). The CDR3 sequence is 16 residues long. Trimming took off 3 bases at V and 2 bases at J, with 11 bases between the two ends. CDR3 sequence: CASSFGVTTGANVLTF. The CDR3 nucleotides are TGTGCCAGCAGCTTTGGGGTTACTACTGGGGCCAACGTCCTGACTTTC.

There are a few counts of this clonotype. Written as DNA, the CDR3 is TGTGCCAGCAGTTACCTACCAGCCTACACAGATACGCAGTATTTT. Its translation is CASSYLPAYTDTQYF. V usage is TRBV6-5 and J usage is TRBJ2-3; D is unresolved. Germline CDR1 is MNHEY and CDR2 is SVGAGI. Between the trimmed V and J ends, which lost 2 bases and 2 bases, there was a span of 11 bases. The CDR3 extends over 15 amino acids.

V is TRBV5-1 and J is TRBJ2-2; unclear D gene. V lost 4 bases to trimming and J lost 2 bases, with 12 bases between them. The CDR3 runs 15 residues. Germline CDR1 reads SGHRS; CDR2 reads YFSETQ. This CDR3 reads CASSPDGLNTGELFF. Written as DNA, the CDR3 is TGCGCCAGCAGCCCCGATGGGCTCAACACCGGGGAGCTGTTTTTT.

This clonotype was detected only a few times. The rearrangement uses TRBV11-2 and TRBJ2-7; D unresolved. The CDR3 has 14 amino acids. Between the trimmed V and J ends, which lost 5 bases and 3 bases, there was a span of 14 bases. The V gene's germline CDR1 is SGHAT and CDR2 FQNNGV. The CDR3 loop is CASSPQTTGYEQYF. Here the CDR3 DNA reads TGTGCCAGCAGCCCCCAGACGACGGGCTACGAGCAGTACTTC. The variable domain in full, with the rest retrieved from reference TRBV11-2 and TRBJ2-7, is EAGVAQSPRYKIIEKRQSVAFWCNPISGHATLYWYQQILGQGPKLLIQFQNNGVVDDSQLPKDRFSAERLKGVDSTLKIQPAKLEDSAVYLCASSPQTTGYEQYFGPGTRLTVT.

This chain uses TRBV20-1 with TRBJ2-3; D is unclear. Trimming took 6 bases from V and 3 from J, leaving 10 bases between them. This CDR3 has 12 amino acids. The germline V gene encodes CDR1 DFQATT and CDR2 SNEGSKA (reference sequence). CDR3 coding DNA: TGCAGTGCAAATCTCCAGACAGATACGCAGTATTTT. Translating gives CSANLQTDTQYF.